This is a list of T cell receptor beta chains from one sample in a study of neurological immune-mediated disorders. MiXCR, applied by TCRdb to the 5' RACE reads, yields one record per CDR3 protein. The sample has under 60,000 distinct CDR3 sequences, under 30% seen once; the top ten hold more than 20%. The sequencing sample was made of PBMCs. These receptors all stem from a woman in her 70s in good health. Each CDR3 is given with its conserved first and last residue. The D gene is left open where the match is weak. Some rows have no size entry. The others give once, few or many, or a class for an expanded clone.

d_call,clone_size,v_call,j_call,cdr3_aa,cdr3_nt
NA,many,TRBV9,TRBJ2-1,CASSVGSGENGEQFF,TGTGCCAGCAGCGTAGGGTCCGGGGAAAACGGTGAGCAGTTCTTC
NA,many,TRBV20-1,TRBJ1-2,CSAPTIPTGANYGYTF,TGCAGTGCTCCAACAATACCAACTGGGGCTAACTATGGCTACACCTTC
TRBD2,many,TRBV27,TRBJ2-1,CASSLASGRVKFF,TGTGCCAGCAGTTTAGCTAGCGGGAGAGTGAAGTTCTTC
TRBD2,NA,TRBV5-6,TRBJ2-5,CASSPGWLAGQETQYF,TGTGCCAGCAGCCCCGGGTGGCTAGCGGGGCAAGAGACCCAGTACTTC
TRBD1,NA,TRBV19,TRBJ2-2,CASSPTGGTGELFF,TGTGCCAGTAGTCCCACAGGGGGCACCGGGGAGCTGTTTTTT
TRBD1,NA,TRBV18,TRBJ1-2,CASSPGQGEDYGYTF,TGTGCCAGCTCACCCGGACAGGGGGAGGACTATGGCTACACCTTC
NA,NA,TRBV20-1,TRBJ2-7,CSASPGAGVTYEQYF,TGCAGTGCTTCTCCAGGGGCGGGAGTAACGTACGAGCAGTACTTC
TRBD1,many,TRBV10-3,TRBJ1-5,CAISTGDPNQPQHF,TGTGCCATCAGCACAGGGGACCCCAATCAGCCCCAGCATTTT
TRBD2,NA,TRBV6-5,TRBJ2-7,CASSYSGLAGGYEQYF,TGTGCCAGCAGTTACTCAGGACTAGCGGGGGGATACGAGCAGTACTTC
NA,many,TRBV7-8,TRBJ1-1,CASSLLVAANTEAFF,TGTGCCAGCAGCCTCTTGGTGGCAGCTAACACTGAAGCTTTCTTT
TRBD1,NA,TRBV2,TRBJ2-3,CASSKGQGGGTDTQYF,TGTGCCAGCAGTAAGGGACAGGGCGGAGGGACAGATACGCAGTATTTT
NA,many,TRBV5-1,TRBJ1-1,CASSLDAMNTEAFF,TGCGCCAGCAGCCTCGACGCCATGAACACTGAAGCTTTCTTT